What follows are 29 T cell receptor beta chains derived from one specimen sequenced in a study of blood T cell repertoires in COVID-19. Assay: immunoSEQ multiplex PCR; the TCRdb copy retains only in-frame clones and omits some. The data show around 250,000 clones, around 85% seen once. Source material: PBMCs or T cells enriched from blood (not recorded which). The source is a woman between 45 and 60 years old who had recovered from COVID-19.

V usage is TRBV7-2 and J usage is TRBJ1-2; the match to TRBD1 covers 7 bases. From germline, CDR1 is SGHTA and CDR2 FQGNSA. The CDR3 extends over 12 amino acids. The V gene end was trimmed by 6 bases and the J gene end by 5 bases; junction bases not matched to a gene: 3. DNA for the CDR3: TGTGCCAGCAGTTCAGGGGGATATGGCTACACCTTC. Its protein is CASSSGGYGYTF.

The J gene is TRBJ1-6, the V gene TRBV5-1, with 7 positions matching TRBD1. This CDR3 is built from 15 residues. CDR1 and CDR2 (germline): SGHRS, YFSETQ. J gave up 7 bases and V 4 bases, and 8 bases lay outside the gene matches. The CDR3 sequence: CASSATGLRNSPLHF. In nucleotides, the CDR3 is TGCGCCAGCAGCGCGACAGGGTTAAGGAATTCACCCCTCCACTTT. The full variable domain, in which reference TRBV5-1 and TRBJ1-6 provide the parts outside the CDR3, is KAGVTQTPRYLIKTRGQQVTLSCSPISGHRSVSWYQQTPGQGLQFLFEYFSETQRNKGNFPGRFSGRQFSNSRSEMNVSTLELGDSALYLCASSATGLRNSPLHFGNGTRLTVT.

The rearrangement joins TRBV19 to TRBJ2-5; TRBD2 matches 10 bases. From germline, CDR1 is LNHDA and CDR2 SQIVND (reference sequence). Trimming removed 4 bases from V and 5 bases from J; junction bases left unmatched: 1. The CDR3 covers 13 residues. CDR3 protein: CASSKTSGETQYF. CDR3 nucleotide sequence: TGTGCCAGTAGTAAGACTAGCGGGGAGACCCAGTACTTC.

This chain links TRBV5-4 with TRBJ2-7; D is possibly TRBD2 (5 bases). Trimming left V 0 bases short and J 2 bases short, with 9 bases between. Per germline, CDR1 SGHNT and CDR2 YYREEE (reference sequence). The CDR3 sequence is 14 residues long. The CDR3 DNA reads TGTGCCAGCAGCTTGGACTCGACTACCTACGAGCAGTACTTC. It yields the protein CASSLDSTTYEQYF.

V usage is TRBV7-9 and J usage is TRBJ1-4; 8 positions agree with TRBD1. The CDR3 has 15 residues. Trimming took 4 bases from V and 10 from J; bases not matched to a gene: 11. The germline V gene encodes CDR1 SEHNR and CDR2 FQNEAQ (reference sequence). In nucleotides, the CDR3 is TGTGCCAGCAGCTCCGACTTACTACAGGGGGGAAAACTGTTTTTT. Protein: CASSSDLLQGGKLFF. Variable domain in full (rest from reference TRBV7-9 and TRBJ1-4): DTGVSQNPRHKITKRGQNVTFRCDPISEHNRLYWYRQTLGQGPEFLTYFQNEAQLEKSRLLSDRFSAERPKGSFSTLEIQRTEQGDSAMYLCASSSDLLQGGKLFFGSGTQLSVL.

The chain uses TRBV18 and TRBJ1-2; 7 bases are shared with TRBD1. After removal of 5 bases from V and 4 bases from J, the junction contained 7 bases not matched to a gene. The CDR3 extends over 14 amino acids. Per germline, CDR1 KGHSH and CDR2 LQKENI. The CDR3 region is CASSTGEEGYGYTF. DNA of the CDR3: TGTGCCAGCTCAACAGGGGAAGAGGGCTATGGCTACACCTTC.

The chain is built from TRBV29-1 and TRBJ1-1, with D maybe TRBD1 (5 bases). Germline values: CDR1 SQVTM, CDR2 ANQGSEA. The CDR3 consists of 15 residues. The CDR3 nucleotides are TGCAGTGTAAGTTGGAGACTCCAGGGCAACACTGAAGCTTTCTTT. Its translation is CSVSWRLQGNTEAFF.

The chain combines TRBV19 with TRBJ1-3, with a weak D call TRBD1 (5 bases). The CDR3 is made up of 17 amino acids. From germline, CDR1 is LNHDA and CDR2 SQIVND (reference sequence). V lost 6 bases to trimming and J lost 0 bases, with 18 bases between them. CDR3 amino acids: CASRGPTGPISGNTIYF. The CDR3 region has the DNA TGTGCCAGTAGGGGCCCTACAGGACCCATCTCTGGAAACACCATATATTTT.

CDR3 in amino acids: CASSEIQGAGETQYF. The CDR3 nucleotides read TGTGCCAGCAGTGAGATACAGGGGGCAGGAGAGACCCAGTACTTC. The chain employs TRBV2 and TRBJ2-5; 9 positions match TRBD1. The CDR3 totals 15 residues. Losses at the gene ends were 3 bases for V and 4 bases for J; bases not matched to a gene: 6. From germline, CDR1 is SNHLY and CDR2 FYNNEI.

This chain connects TRBV28 to TRBJ2-7; TRBD2 is a possible D gene (5 bases). The CDR3 covers 13 residues. V lost 9 bases and J lost 6, with 18 bases in between. CDR1 and CDR2 (germline): MDHEN, SYDVKM. CDR3 DNA: TGTGCCAGTTTCGGACTGACGGGTAGCGAGCAGTACTTC. Translating gives CASFGLTGSEQYF. Supplemented by reference TRBV28 and TRBJ2-7, the full variable domain reads DVKVTQSSRYLVKRTGEKVFLECVQDMDHENMFWYRQDPGLGLRLIYFSYDVKMKEKGDIPEGYSVSREKKERFSLILESASTNQTSMYLCASFGLTGSEQYFGPGTRLTVT.

V usage is TRBV12-3 or TRBV12-4 and J usage is TRBJ1-2, with D perhaps matching TRBD1 (6 bases). The CDR3 is 12 amino acids. The V and J ends lost 6 bases and 5 bases respectively, with 10 bases between them. CDR3 residues: CASSLTGYGYTF. The CDR3 DNA sequence: TGTGCCAGCAGCCTGACAGGATATGGCTACACCTTC.

The rearrangement links TRBV19 to TRBJ1-5; 10 bases are a match to TRBD1. CDR1 and CDR2 from the germline V gene are LNHDA and SQIVND (reference sequence). The CDR3 runs 16 residues. V trimming: 7 bases; J trimming: 1 base; junction bases outside the gene matches: 7. CDR3 sequence reads: CASTPWTGGSNQPQHF. The CDR3 DNA is TGTGCCAGTACCCCGTGGACAGGGGGAAGCAATCAGCCCCAGCATTTT.

In its sample, this clone was seen a few times. This rearrangement joins TRBV19 to TRBJ1-2, with D maybe TRBD1 (5 bases). Germline CDR1 and CDR2: LNHDA and SQIVND (reference sequence). The CDR3 covers 15 residues. V was shortened by 2 bases and J by 0 bases, with 10 bases between the two germline ends. The CDR3 sequence: CASSIWGTPNYGYTF. DNA of the CDR3: TGTGCCAGTAGTATATGGGGCACCCCTAACTATGGCTACACCTTC.

The chain links TRBV5-1 to TRBJ2-1; 13 bases match TRBD2. The CDR3 loop spans 15 amino acids. Trimming at V came to 3 bases and at J to 10 bases, leaving 7 bases not matched to a gene. In germline, CDR1 is SGHRS, CDR2 YFSETQ. Here the CDR3 reads CASSSGTSGIWEQFF. The CDR3 DNA follows: TGCGCCAGCAGCTCCGGGACTAGCGGGATTTGGGAGCAGTTCTTC.

In its sample, this clone was seen a few times. The CDR3 sequence: CASSGDRRQVTYEQYF. In DNA, the CDR3 is TGTGCCAGCAGCGGGGACAGGAGACAGGTGACCTACGAGCAGTACTTC. The chain employs TRBV7-9 and TRBJ2-7, with TRBD1 identical over 8 bases. Germline V gives CDR1 SEHNR, CDR2 FQNEAQ (reference sequence). This CDR3 region has 16 residues. V shed 5 bases, J shed 2 bases, and the junction held 11 bases outside the gene matches.

The rearrangement links TRBV30 to TRBJ1-2; the match to TRBD1 covers 7 bases. In germline, CDR1 is GTSNPN, CDR2 SVGIG (reference sequence). The CDR3 runs 16 residues. V shed 0 bases and J 0 bases; nucleotides not matched to a gene: 7. DNA for the CDR3: TGTGCCTGGAGTGTAGTGGGACAGCGTCCTAACTATGGCTACACCTTC. This translates into CAWSVVGQRPNYGYTF.

This clone occurred a few times. The chain joins TRBV7-3 to TRBJ2-7, with 7 bases fitting TRBD2. This CDR3 has 15 amino acids. V trimming: 5 bases; J trimming: 3 bases; junction bases outside the gene matches: 10. The germline V gene has CDR1 SGHTA and CDR2 FQGTGA. The CDR3 DNA follows: TGTGCCAGCAGCCCTCAGGGAGGACTAGTCTACGAGCAGTACTTC. This translates into CASSPQGGLVYEQYF.

As DNA, the CDR3 is TGTGCCAGCAGCTCGCTCAGATCGGGGGAAGGCTACACCTTC. Amino acid sequence: CASSSLRSGEGYTF. V gene TRBV11-2 combines with J gene TRBJ1-2; maybe TRBD1 (5 bases). The CDR3 contains 14 residues. Per germline, CDR1 SGHAT and CDR2 FQNNGV. The ends were cut back, 4 bases at V and 8 bases at J, with 17 bases in the middle.

The rearrangement joins TRBV9 to TRBJ2-1, with TRBD2 as a possible D gene (5 bases). Trimming took 4 bases from V and 12 from J, leaving 17 bases between them. This CDR3 region has 13 residues. Germline loops: CDR1 SGDLS, CDR2 YYNGEE. The CDR3 region has the DNA TGTGCCAGCAGCCCCGCCCCGAGCGGTGGGCAGTTCTTC. Residues: CASSPAPSGGQFF.

In this sample, this clone turned up a few times. The rearrangement joins TRBV5-1 to TRBJ1-3; 7 bases fit TRBD1. The CDR3 has 15 residues. With 3 bases clipped from V and 4 bases from J, the junction kept 7 bases outside the gene matches. Germline CDR1 SGHRS, CDR2 YFSETQ. CDR3 DNA: TGCGCCAGCAGCTCACGACAGGGACCGGGAAACACCATATATTTT. Protein: CASSSRQGPGNTIYF. The whole variable domain, filled in from reference TRBV5-1 and TRBJ1-3, reads KAGVTQTPRYLIKTRGQQVTLSCSPISGHRSVSWYQQTPGQGLQFLFEYFSETQRNKGNFPGRFSGRQFSNSRSEMNVSTLELGDSALYLCASSSRQGPGNTIYFGEGSWLTVV.

The genes are TRBV2 and TRBJ1-3, with D hard to call. Germline loops: CDR1 SNHLY, CDR2 FYNNEI. Trimming removed 7 bases at V and 3 bases at J, with 10 bases between. CDR3 length: 13 amino acids. Here the CDR3 DNA reads TGTGCCAGCAAACAAGATCTTGGAAACACCATATATTTT. Its protein product is CASKQDLGNTIYF.

The J gene is TRBJ1-1, the V gene TRBV18; perhaps TRBD1 as D (5 bases). There are 15 residues in the CDR3. CDR1 and CDR2 from the germline V gene are KGHSH and LQKENI. The V gene lost 2 bases and the J gene lost 1 base, with 11 bases spanning the gap. In DNA, the CDR3 is TGTGCCAGCTCACCATTCGCGGGGCCGAACACTGAAGCTTTCTTT. This encodes CASSPFAGPNTEAFF.

V gene TRBV9 combines with J gene TRBJ2-1, with 7 bases identical to TRBD2. The CDR3 has 15 residues. Germline-derived CDR1 and CDR2 are SGDLS and YYNGEE. The V segment lost 3 bases and the J segment 3 bases; nucleotides outside the gene matches: 6. CDR3 sequence reads: CASSGGSGFYNEQFF. The CDR3 DNA reads TGTGCCAGCAGCGGCGGGAGTGGGTTCTACAATGAGCAGTTCTTC.

This sequence joins TRBV28 and TRBJ2-5; TRBD2 is a possible D gene (5 bases). Looked up from germline, CDR1 is MDHEN and CDR2 is SYDVKM. V was clipped by 8 bases and J by 5 bases, with 18 bases between them. The CDR3 extends over 14 amino acids. The CDR3 nucleotides read TGTGCCAGCCGTTACTCGGTGTCGGGGGAGACCCAGTACTTC. Translation gives CASRYSVSGETQYF.

The chain combines TRBV3-1 (or the pseudogene TRBV3-2) with TRBJ2-7; D unresolved. The CDR3 is 14 amino acids. Germline loops: CDR1 LGHDT, CDR2 YNNKEL (reference sequence). Trimming stripped 1 base from V and 3 bases from J, with 10 bases between. The CDR3, as DNA: TGTGCCAGCAGCCAAGTGGGCATAGTCTACGAGCAGTACTTC. This encodes CASSQVGIVYEQYF.

V is TRBV6-1 and J is TRBJ2-3; perhaps TRBD2 as D (6 bases). The CDR3 has 15 residues. Deletions cut 1 base from V and 2 bases from J, with 10 bases between. Germline CDR1 MNHNS, CDR2 SASEGT. Written as DNA, the CDR3 is TGTGCCAGCAGTGAAGTGGGACTCAACACAGATACGCAGTATTTT. It codes for CASSEVGLNTDTQYF.

The chain employs TRBV3-1 (or the pseudogene TRBV3-2) and TRBJ2-4; the D is unclear. Germline CDR1 and CDR2: LGHDT and YNNKEL (reference sequence). The CDR3 has 15 residues. V lost 0 bases, J lost 12 bases, and 18 bases lay in between. This CDR3 is CASSQETRLTIPQYF. The CDR3, as DNA: TGTGCCAGCAGCCAAGAAACGAGACTCACGATACCTCAGTACTTC.

This clone was seen a single time. The gene calls are TRBV6-6 and TRBJ2-1; tentative D call: TRBD2 (5 bases). The V and J ends lost 1 base and 8 bases respectively, with 6 bases between them. CDR3 length equals 12 residues. Germline CDR1 reads MNHNY; CDR2 reads SVGAGI (reference sequence). The CDR3 region is CASSYLGDEQFF. CDR3 sequence (DNA): TGTGCCAGCAGTTACTTGGGAGATGAGCAGTTCTTC.

The chain joins TRBV4-1 to TRBJ1-2; tentative D call: TRBD1 (5 bases). The CDR3 has 15 amino acids. CDR1 is MGHRA, CDR2 YSYEKL, per germline. V shed 0 bases and J shed 2 bases, with 10 bases lying between them. CDR3 coding DNA: TGCGCCAGCAGCCAAGATCCCCAGGGAAACTATGGCTACACCTTC. Translation gives CASSQDPQGNYGYTF.